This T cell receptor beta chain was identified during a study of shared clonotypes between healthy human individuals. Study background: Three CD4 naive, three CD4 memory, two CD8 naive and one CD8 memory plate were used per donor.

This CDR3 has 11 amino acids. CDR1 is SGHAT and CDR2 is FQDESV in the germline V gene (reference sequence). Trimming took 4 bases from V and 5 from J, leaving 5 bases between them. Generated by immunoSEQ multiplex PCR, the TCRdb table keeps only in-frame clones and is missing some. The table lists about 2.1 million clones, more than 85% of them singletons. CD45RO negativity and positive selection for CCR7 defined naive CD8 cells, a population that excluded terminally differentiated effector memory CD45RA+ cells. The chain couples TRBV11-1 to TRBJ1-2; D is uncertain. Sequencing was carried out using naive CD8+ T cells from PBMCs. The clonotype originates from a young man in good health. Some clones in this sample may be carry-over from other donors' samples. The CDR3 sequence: CASSSIYGYTF. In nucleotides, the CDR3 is TGTGCCAGCAGCTCCATATATGGCTACACCTTC.